The text below deals with one T cell receptor (beta chain). This sample stems from a study of blood T cells in healthy people across ages. Through a sample-barcoded 5' primer and a J-beta primer mix, a second PCR was run for about 6 to 11 cycles. One entry per CDR3 protein, called by TCRdb with MiXCR from the 5' RACE reads. Altogether 1.5 million to 1.8 million distinct CDR3 sequences are present, approximately 42% being singletons, with the ten largest covering just over 4%. The sequenced material came from blood. This receptor was obtained from a woman between 18 and 29 years old in good health.

CDR3 sequence reads: CASAPVAGGNNEQFF. CDR3 nucleotides: TGTGCCTCCGCCCCCGTTGCGGGAGGAAACAATGAGCAGTTCTTC. The V call is TRBV9, the J call TRBJ2-1; 8 bases fit TRBD2. The V segment lost 10 bases and the J segment 5 bases; nucleotides outside the gene matches: 14. Germline V gene sequence: CDR1 SGDLS, CDR2 YYNGEE. There are 15 residues in the CDR3.